The 5 T cell receptor beta chains below were found in one sample sequenced in a study of cytomegalovirus exposure and HLA in healthy donors. Use of 60 Vbeta and 13 Jbeta primers characterized the PCR. The repertoire was sequenced with immunoSEQ multiplex PCR; TCRdb's copy has only in-frame clones and lacks some. Of about 170,000 clones in the sample, around 62% were seen once. The sequencing sample was made of PBMCs. Source of these receptors: a man aged 35 to 55 in good health and CMV-seronegative.

The genes are TRBV14 and TRBJ2-5; TRBD1 aligns across 10 bases. Near its end, the DNA agrees better with TRBJ2-7, so the J call may be wrong. The CDR3 is 14 residues long. CDR1 is SGHDN, CDR2 FVKESK, per germline. The CDR3 DNA follows: TGTGCCAGCAGCCAGGGACAGGGGCCCTACGAGCAGTACTTC. Translation: CASSQGQGPYEQYF.

This clone was recorded a few times. Relative to the germline gene, one junction end is altered; a read error may explain this. The chain carries TRBV12-5 and TRBJ1-5; D possibly corresponds to TRBD1 (6 bases). The germline gives CDR1 LGHNT, CDR2 FRNRAP. The CDR3 loop spans 14 amino acids. This CDR3 is CASGLGGVGQPQHF. CDR3 DNA sequence: TGTGCTAGTGGGTTGGGGGGCGTAGGTCAGCCCCAGCATTTT.

The chain is built from TRBV7-2 and TRBJ2-5; D remains ambiguous. The V end lost 4 bases, the J end lost 2 bases, and 2 bases lay between the germline ends. This CDR3 spans 11 amino acids. Germline V gene sequence: CDR1 SGHTA, CDR2 FQGNSA. Here the CDR3 DNA reads TGTGCCAGCAGCTCTCAAGAGACCCAGTACTTC. Translated: CASSSQETQYF.

The V and J genes are TRBV28 and TRBJ1-2; TRBD1 matches 8 bases. V trimming: 5 bases; J trimming: 4 bases; junction bases outside the gene matches: 6. CDR3 length: 14 residues. Germline V CDR1 and CDR2: MDHEN, SYDVKM. CDR3 bases: TGTGCCAGCAGTCGACCGGGACAGGCCTATGGCTACACCTTC. Translation gives CASSRPGQAYGYTF.

This clone was seen only a few times. This chain links TRBV28 with TRBJ1-1; 7 bases agree with TRBD1. CDR3 length: 14 residues. CDR1 and CDR2 (germline): MDHEN, SYDVKM. After removal of 6 bases from V and 1 base from J, the junction contained 5 bases not matched to a gene. The CDR3 coding sequence is TGTGCCAGCAGCTCTCCAGGGGGGAACACTGAAGCTTTCTTT. Residues: CASSSPGGNTEAFF.